Each of the 17 T cell receptor beta chains below was sequenced from the same sample in a study of shared clonotypes between healthy human individuals. Sequencing was performed with immunoSEQ multiplex PCR; in TCRdb, only in-frame clones are kept and a portion is missing. The sample shows over a million clones, roughly 80% of them seen only once. Specimen: memory CD4+ T cells sorted from blood. The subset: CD45RA-negative fraction. The receptors stem from a man aged 18 to 30 in good health.

The sample holds one count of this clone. The CDR3 DNA reads as TGTGCCAGCAGCCGGGGACAGTTGTCCTACGAGCAGTACTTC. The encoded protein is CASSRGQLSYEQYF. The gene calls are TRBV6-5 and TRBJ2-7; the match to TRBD1 covers 7 bases. Per germline, CDR1 MNHEY and CDR2 SVGAGI. With V trimmed by 6 bases and J by 1 base, 6 bases remained unmatched. The CDR3 runs to 14 residues.

This chain joins TRBV19 and TRBJ2-6; D remains ambiguous. Trimming took 6 bases from V and 4 from J, leaving 13 bases between them. CDR1 is LNHDA, CDR2 SQIVND, per germline (reference sequence). The CDR3 consists of 15 residues. The CDR3 DNA follows: TGTGCCAGTAGAGGGCCAGACTTGGGGGCCAACGTCCTGACTTTC. This codes for CASRGPDLGANVLTF.

The V gene is TRBV10-3, the J gene TRBJ2-5; D ambiguous. The CDR3 has 13 amino acids. V was clipped by 0 bases and J by 4 bases, with 6 bases between them. Germline assignment: CDR1 ENHRY and CDR2 SYGVKD. The CDR3 region is CAISESKGETQYF. CDR3 in DNA: TGTGCCATCAGTGAGTCGAAGGGAGAGACCCAGTACTTC.

The chain links TRBV6-1 to TRBJ2-4; 10 positions agree with TRBD1. This CDR3 is 15 amino acids long. In germline, CDR1 is MNHNS, CDR2 SASEGT. V dropped 8 bases and J dropped 0; count of bases not matched to a gene: 4. The CDR3 here is CASGGQGIAKNIQYF. CDR3 sequence (DNA): TGTGCCAGCGGGGGACAGGGGATAGCCAAAAACATTCAGTACTTC.

This clone appeared a single time. The J gene is TRBJ2-1, the V gene TRBV27; 10 bases agree with TRBD2. Germline CDR1 MNHEY, CDR2 SMNVEV (reference sequence). With V trimmed by 2 bases and J by 7 bases, 5 bases remained unmatched. There are 15 residues in the CDR3. The CDR3 loop is CASSLSGGAWNEQFF. The CDR3 bases are TGTGCCAGCAGTTTAAGCGGGGGGGCCTGGAATGAGCAGTTCTTC.

The V gene is TRBV23-1, the J gene TRBJ2-3; D is possibly TRBD2 (7 bases). TRBV23-1 is annotated as an ORF whose role is uncertain. V was shortened by 4 bases and J by 4 bases, with 24 bases between the two germline ends. This CDR3 has 18 residues. The CDR3 DNA reads as TGCGCCAGCAGTCCGAATACCGTTGGGGGGGCTAGGTCAGATACGCAGTATTTT. It specifies CASSPNTVGGARSDTQYF.

This sequence joins TRBV12-5 and TRBJ2-3; 13 bases are shared with TRBD2. J lost 1 base, V lost 2 bases, and 6 bases had no gene match. CDR3 length: 18 residues. Germline V CDR1 and CDR2: LGHNT, FRNRAP. The CDR3 sequence: CASGLSRTSGGGTDTQYF. In DNA form, the CDR3 reads TGTGCTAGTGGTTTGTCCCGGACTAGCGGGGGCGGCACAGATACGCAGTATTTT.

The chain recombines TRBV28 with TRBJ1-4; tentatively, D is TRBD1 (6 bases). Trimming left V 6 bases short and J 4 bases short, with 15 bases between. CDR3 size: 15 residues. The germline gives CDR1 MDHEN, CDR2 SYDVKM. CDR3 amino acids: CASRDGQSYNEKLFF. The CDR3, as DNA: TGTGCCAGCAGAGACGGACAGAGCTATAATGAAAAACTGTTTTTT.

The gene calls are TRBV18 and TRBJ2-6, with D perhaps TRBD2 (5 bases). The CDR3 spans 16 residues. Germline V gives CDR1 KGHSH, CDR2 LQKENI. Trimming cost V 0 bases and J 1 base, with 7 bases left between them. CDR3 in DNA: TGTGCCAGCTCACCACCCTCGGGGTCTGGGGCCAACGTCCTGACTTTC. It is translated as CASSPPSGSGANVLTF.

The genes are TRBV6-4 and TRBJ2-1; D unclear. This CDR3 has 12 residues. Germline V lookup: CDR1 MRHNA, CDR2 SNTAGT. Trimming removed 3 bases at V and 6 bases at J, with 6 bases between. CDR3 bases: TGTGCCAGCAGTGATAGGTTCAATGAGCAGTTCTTC. Amino acid sequence: CASSDRFNEQFF.

J is TRBJ1-4 and V is TRBV14; no firm D call. The CDR3 runs 15 residues. The ends were cut back, 4 bases at V and 7 bases at J, with 16 bases in the middle. Germline loops: CDR1 SGHDN, CDR2 FVKESK. The CDR3 nucleotides are TGTGCCAGCAGCCCGGTGGGCAGGATGGGTGAAAAACTGTTTTTT. It specifies CASSPVGRMGEKLFF. Using reference TRBV14 and TRBJ1-4 for the parts outside the CDR3, the full variable domain is EAGVTQFPSHSVIEKGQTVTLRCDPISGHDNLYWYRRVMGKEIKFLLHFVKESKQDESGMPNNRFLAERTGGTYSTLKVQPAELEDSGVYFCASSPVGRMGEKLFFGSGTQLSVL.

As regards this clone: A much more abundant neighbour one base away suggests this may be a read error. This chain joins TRBV5-1 and TRBJ1-1; TRBD1 might be the D (5 bases). The CDR3 loop spans 14 amino acids. CDR1 is SGHRS and CDR2 is YFSETQ in the germline V gene. The CDR3 DNA follows: TGCGCCAACAGCTTGGAGGGGTTGAACACTGAAGCTTTCTTT. Amino acid sequence: CANSLEGLNTEAFF.

This chain joins TRBV12-5 and TRBJ2-5; tentatively, D is TRBD1 (7 bases). V gave up 6 bases and J gave up 4 bases, with 18 bases separating them. Germline V gene sequence: CDR1 LGHNT, CDR2 FRNRAP. The CDR3 consists of 15 residues. This chain's CDR3 is CASGTLTGRGETQYF. The CDR3 bases are TGTGCTAGTGGCACCCTGACAGGGCGGGGAGAGACCCAGTACTTC.

The chain uses TRBV2 and TRBJ2-5, with TRBD1 identical over 7 bases. The trim removed 7 bases at V and 4 bases at J, leaving 12 bases unmatched. The CDR3 sequence is 15 residues long. CDR1 and CDR2 (germline): SNHLY, FYNNEI. The CDR3 coding sequence is TGTGCCAGCAAGACTGGGGACAGCACGATAGAGACCCAGTACTTC. Translating it yields CASKTGDSTIETQYF.

The CDR3 is CASSNNRGSSYGYTF. DNA of the CDR3: TGTGCCAGCAGTAATAACAGGGGGAGCAGCTATGGCTACACCTTC. This chain joins TRBV2 and TRBJ1-2; 8 bases align to TRBD1. CDR3 length: 15 amino acids. Germline V gene lookup returns CDR1 SNHLY and CDR2 FYNNEI. Trimming took 5 bases from V and 4 from J; bases not matched to a gene: 9. Full variable domain (remainder filled in from reference TRBV2 and TRBJ1-2): EPEVTQTPSHQVTQMGQEVILRCVPISNHLYFYWYRQILGQKVEFLVSFYNNEISEKSEIFDDQFSVERPDGSNFTLKIRSTKLEDSAMYFCASSNNRGSSYGYTFGSGTRLTVV.

This clone was recorded a few times. This chain joins TRBV30 and TRBJ2-6, with 14 nucleotides matching TRBD2. Trimming cost V 7 bases and J 2 bases; bases outside gene matches: 4. Germline CDR1 and CDR2: GTSNPN and SVGIG (reference sequence). The CDR3 is 16 residues long. In DNA form, the CDR3 reads TGTGCCTACTCGACTAGCGGGAGGGCTGGGGCCAACGTCCTGACTTTC. It specifies CAYSTSGRAGANVLTF.

The chain joins TRBV7-9 to TRBJ2-3; tentative D call: TRBD1 (5 bases). Germline V lookup: CDR1 SEHNR, CDR2 FQNEAQ (reference sequence). V was pared by 7 bases and J by 0 bases, with 11 bases between. The CDR3 has 14 residues. The CDR3 DNA is TGTGCCAGCACCACGGACAAGAGCACAGATACGCAGTATTTT. Its protein product is CASTTDKSTDTQYF.